Following are 11 T cell receptor beta chains from one sample sequenced in a study of cytomegalovirus exposure and HLA in healthy donors. The PCR employed 60 Vbeta primers together with 13 Jbeta primers. Method: immunoSEQ multiplex PCR; TCRdb's copy keeps in-frame clones and lacks some. The listing contains about 110,000 clones. Sequencing input: PBMCs. Every receptor here comes from a man in his thirties or forties in good health and CMV-seronegative.

The chain has TRBV2 and TRBJ1-4; 8 bases are shared with TRBD1. This CDR3 region has 15 residues. The junction had 4 bases not matched to a gene; V was cut back by 6 bases and J by 1 base. Looked up from germline, CDR1 is SNHLY and CDR2 is FYNNEI. The CDR3 nucleotides read TGTGCCAGCAGAAGGACAGGGTTAACTAATGAAAAACTGTTTTTT. Its translation: CASRRTGLTNEKLFF.

Points on this clone: The same CDR3 can be traced to other DNA sequences in this sample. J is TRBJ2-3 and V is TRBV28; 7 bases line up with TRBD1. Trimming took 5 bases from V and 3 from J; bases not matched to a gene: 2. There are 13 residues in the CDR3. The germline V gene has CDR1 MDHEN and CDR2 SYDVKM. CDR3 sequence (DNA): TGTGCCAGCAGTCTACAGGGGACAGATACGCAGTATTTT. Translating gives CASSLQGTDTQYF.

The rearrangement links TRBV18 to TRBJ2-5; 9 bases match TRBD1. Matching the DNA end better, TRBJ2-7 makes the J call doubtful. The CDR3 runs 16 residues. The germline V gene has CDR1 KGHSH and CDR2 LQKENI. DNA of the CDR3: TGTGCCAGCTCCCATACCACCGGGACAGGGCCCTACGAGCAGTACTTC. It encodes CASSHTTGTGPYEQYF.

The chain employs TRBV10-3 and TRBJ2-3; TRBD2 matches 8 bases. Losses at the gene ends were 4 bases for V and 2 bases for J; bases not matched to a gene: 11. This CDR3 comprises 17 residues. Germline V CDR1 and CDR2: ENHRY, SYGVKD. CDR3 nucleotide sequence: TGTGCCATCAGTGGTAGCGCCGGGGGGGGCCCCACAGATACGCAGTATTTT. This codes for CAISGSAGGGPTDTQYF.

The chain employs TRBV6-1 and TRBJ2-5; D remains ambiguous. CDR3 length: 18 residues. Germline CDR1 is MNHNS and CDR2 is SASEGT. V shed 3 bases and J shed 1 base, with 21 bases lying between them. CDR3 nucleotides: TGTGCCAGCAGTGACCTATCAGACTCCCTGTTCCCCCAAGAGACCCAGTACTTC. Protein sequence: CASSDLSDSLFPQETQYF.

V usage is TRBV5-4 and J usage is TRBJ1-1; D is undetermined. In germline, CDR1 is SGHNT, CDR2 YYREEE (reference sequence). Trimming took off 2 bases at V and 0 bases at J, with 8 bases between the two ends. The CDR3 sequence is 14 residues long. CDR3 coding DNA: TGTGCCAGCAGCTTATCGGGGATGAACACTGAAGCTTTCTTT. This encodes CASSLSGMNTEAFF.

The V and J genes are TRBV7-2 and TRBJ1-2; a possible D gene is TRBD1 (5 bases). Trimming removed 5 bases from V and 7 bases from J, with 14 bases in between. CDR1 and CDR2 (germline): SGHTA, FQGNSA. This CDR3 region has 13 residues. CDR3 in amino acids: CASSGWAGRGYTF. The CDR3 DNA is TGTGCCAGCAGCGGGTGGGCAGGGCGTGGCTACACCTTC. The full variable domain, its missing parts supplied by reference TRBV7-2 and TRBJ1-2, is GAGVSQSPSNKVTEKGKDVELRCDPISGHTALYWYRQSLGQGLEFLIYFQGNSAPDKSGLPSDRFSAERTGGSVSTLTIQRTQQEDSAVYLCASSGWAGRGYTFGSGTRLTVV.

The genes are TRBV7-2 and TRBJ2-4, with a possible D match to TRBD1 (7 bases). In germline, CDR1 is SGHTA, CDR2 FQGNSA. The CDR3 covers 17 residues. V was shortened by 5 bases and J by 5 bases, with 22 bases between the two germline ends. Here the CDR3 reads CASSAHRAGQGENIQYF. The DNA for the CDR3 is TGTGCCAGCAGCGCCCACCGCGCGGGGCAGGGGGAAAACATTCAGTACTTC.

The CDR3 here is CASSFFIGAGQFF. For the CDR3, the DNA is TGTGCCAGCAGCTTTTTCATAGGTGCGGGTCAGTTCTTC. This chain connects TRBV5-8 to TRBJ2-1; D might be TRBD2 (5 bases). The CDR3 covers 13 residues. V was clipped by 2 bases and J by 13 bases, with 16 bases between them. The germline gives CDR1 SGHTS, CDR2 YDEGEE.

The chain employs TRBV30 and TRBJ2-5, with D possibly TRBD2 on 7 matching bases. The DNA end is more similar to TRBJ2-7, so the J call may be wrong. Germline V lookup: CDR1 GTSNPN, CDR2 SVGIG (reference sequence). This CDR3 is built from 14 residues. CDR3: CAWSRGASSYEQYF. CDR3 coding DNA: TGTGCCTGGAGTCGGGGGGCCTCTTCCTACGAGCAGTACTTC.

This chain links TRBV5-5 with TRBJ1-2, with D uncertain. In germline, CDR1 is SGHKS, CDR2 YYEKEE (reference sequence). The CDR3 spans 14 residues. The V gene lost 0 bases and the J gene lost 3 bases, with 9 bases spanning the gap. CDR3 in amino acids: CASSLAAGHYGYTF. CDR3 nucleotide sequence: TGTGCCAGCAGCTTGGCGGCAGGCCACTATGGCTACACCTTC.